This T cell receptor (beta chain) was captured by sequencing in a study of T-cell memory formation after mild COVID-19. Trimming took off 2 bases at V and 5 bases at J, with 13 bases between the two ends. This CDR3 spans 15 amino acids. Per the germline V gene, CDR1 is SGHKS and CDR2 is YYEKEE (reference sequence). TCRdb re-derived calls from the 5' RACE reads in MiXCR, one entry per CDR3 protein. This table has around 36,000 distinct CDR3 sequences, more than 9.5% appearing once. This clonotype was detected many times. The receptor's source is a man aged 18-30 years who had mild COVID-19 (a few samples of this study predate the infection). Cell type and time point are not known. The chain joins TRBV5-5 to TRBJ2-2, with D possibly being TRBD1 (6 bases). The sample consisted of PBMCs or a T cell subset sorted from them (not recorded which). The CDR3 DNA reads TGTGCCAGCAGCTTCGAGATTACAGGGACCGGGGAGCTGTTTTTT. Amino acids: CASSFEITGTGELFF.